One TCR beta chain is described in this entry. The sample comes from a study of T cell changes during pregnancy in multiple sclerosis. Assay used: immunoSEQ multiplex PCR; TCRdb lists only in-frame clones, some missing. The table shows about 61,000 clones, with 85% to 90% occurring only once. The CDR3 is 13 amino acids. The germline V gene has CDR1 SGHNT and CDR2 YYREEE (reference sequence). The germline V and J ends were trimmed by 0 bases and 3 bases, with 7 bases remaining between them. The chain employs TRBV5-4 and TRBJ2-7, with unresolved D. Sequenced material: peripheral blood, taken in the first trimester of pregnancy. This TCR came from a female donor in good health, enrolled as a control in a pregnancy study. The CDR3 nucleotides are TGTGCCAGCAGCTTGGATCCCCTCTACGAGCAGTACTTC. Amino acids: CASSLDPLYEQYF.